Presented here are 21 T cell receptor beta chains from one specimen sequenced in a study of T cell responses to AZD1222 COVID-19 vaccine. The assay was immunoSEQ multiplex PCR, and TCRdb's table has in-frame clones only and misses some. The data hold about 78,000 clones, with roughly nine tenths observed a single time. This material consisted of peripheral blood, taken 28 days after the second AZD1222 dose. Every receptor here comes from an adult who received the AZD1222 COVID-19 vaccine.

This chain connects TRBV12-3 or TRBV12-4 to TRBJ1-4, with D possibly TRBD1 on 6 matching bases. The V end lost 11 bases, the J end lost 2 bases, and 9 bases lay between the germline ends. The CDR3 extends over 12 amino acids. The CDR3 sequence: CAAGETNEKLFF. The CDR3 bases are TGTGCCGCAGGGGAGACTAATGAAAAACTGTTTTTT.

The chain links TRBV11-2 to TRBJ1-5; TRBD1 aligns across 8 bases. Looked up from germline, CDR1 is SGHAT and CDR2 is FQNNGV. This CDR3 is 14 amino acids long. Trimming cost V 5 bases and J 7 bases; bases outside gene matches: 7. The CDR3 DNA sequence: TGTGCCAGCAGCCCAGGACAGGGATGGCAGCCCCAGCATTTT. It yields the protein CASSPGQGWQPQHF.

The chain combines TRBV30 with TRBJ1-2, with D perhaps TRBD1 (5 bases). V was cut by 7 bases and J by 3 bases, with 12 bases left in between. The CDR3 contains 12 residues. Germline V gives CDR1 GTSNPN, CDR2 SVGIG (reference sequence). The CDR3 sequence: CASRVGDYGYTF. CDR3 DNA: TGTGCCTCCAGGGTAGGTGACTATGGCTACACCTTC. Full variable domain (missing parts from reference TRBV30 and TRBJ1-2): SQTIHQWPATLVQPVGSPLSLECTVEGTSNPNLYWYRQAAGRGLQLLFYSVGIGQISSEVPQNLSASRPQDRQFILSSKKLLLSDSGFYLCASRVGDYGYTFGSGTRLTVV.

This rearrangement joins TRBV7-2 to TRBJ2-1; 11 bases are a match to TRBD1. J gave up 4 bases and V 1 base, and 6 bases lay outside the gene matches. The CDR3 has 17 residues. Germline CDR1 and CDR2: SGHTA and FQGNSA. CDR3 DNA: TGTGCCAGCAGCTTAGTCTCCGGGACAGGGGGTTACAATGAGCAGTTCTTC. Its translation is CASSLVSGTGGYNEQFF.

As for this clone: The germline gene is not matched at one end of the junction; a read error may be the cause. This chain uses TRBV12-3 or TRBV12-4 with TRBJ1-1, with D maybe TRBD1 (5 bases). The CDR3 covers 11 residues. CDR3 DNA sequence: TGTGCCAGCAGTTTAGGGGGCAGGAGTTCTTTT. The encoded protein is CASSLGGRSSF.

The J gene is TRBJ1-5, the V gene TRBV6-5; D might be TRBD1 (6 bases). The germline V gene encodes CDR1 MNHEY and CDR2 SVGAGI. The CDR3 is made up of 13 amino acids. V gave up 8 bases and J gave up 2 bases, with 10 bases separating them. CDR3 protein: CASGRQGNQPQHF. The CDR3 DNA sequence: TGTGCCAGCGGAAGACAGGGCAATCAGCCCCAGCATTTT.

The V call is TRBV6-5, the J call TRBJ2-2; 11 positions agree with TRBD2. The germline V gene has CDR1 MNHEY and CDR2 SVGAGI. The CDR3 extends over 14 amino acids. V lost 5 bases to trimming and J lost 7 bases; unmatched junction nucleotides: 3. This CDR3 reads CASSLGTSGGELFF. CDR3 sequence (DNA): TGTGCCAGCAGTCTCGGGACTAGCGGCGGGGAGCTGTTTTTT.

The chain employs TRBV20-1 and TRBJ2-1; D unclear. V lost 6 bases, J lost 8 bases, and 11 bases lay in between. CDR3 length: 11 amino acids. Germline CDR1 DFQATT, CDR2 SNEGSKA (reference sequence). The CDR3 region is CSAHRADEQFF. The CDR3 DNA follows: TGCAGTGCCCATCGGGCGGATGAGCAGTTCTTC.

The CDR3 sequence: CASSAGTSGGGKVRETQYF. In DNA form, the CDR3 reads TGTGCCAGCAGCGCCGGGACTAGCGGGGGTGGGAAAGTTAGAGAGACCCAGTACTTC. The chain joins TRBV5-4 to TRBJ2-5; 14 bases agree with TRBD2. Trimming took 4 bases from V and 4 from J; bases not matched to a gene: 15. Germline V lookup: CDR1 SGHNT, CDR2 YYREEE (reference sequence). The CDR3 contains 19 residues. Using reference TRBV5-4 and TRBJ2-5 for the parts outside the CDR3, the full variable domain is ETGVTQSPTHLIKTRGQQVTLRCSSQSGHNTVSWYQQALGQGPQFIFQYYREEENGRGNFPPRFSGLQFPNYSSELNVNALELDDSALYLCASSAGTSGGGKVRETQYFGPGTRLLVL.

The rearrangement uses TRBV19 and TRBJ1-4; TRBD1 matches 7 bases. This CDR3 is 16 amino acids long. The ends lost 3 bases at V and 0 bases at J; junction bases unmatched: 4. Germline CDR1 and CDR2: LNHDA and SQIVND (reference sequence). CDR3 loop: CASSIGRGATNEKLFF. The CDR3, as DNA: TGTGCCAGTAGTATCGGCAGGGGGGCAACTAATGAAAAACTGTTTTTT.

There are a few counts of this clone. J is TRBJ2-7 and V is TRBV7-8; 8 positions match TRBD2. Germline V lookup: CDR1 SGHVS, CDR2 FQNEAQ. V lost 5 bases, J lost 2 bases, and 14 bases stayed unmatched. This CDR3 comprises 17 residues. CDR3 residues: CASSLRPGGTVPYEQYF. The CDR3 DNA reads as TGTGCCAGCAGCCTAAGGCCGGGGGGGACGGTTCCCTACGAGCAGTACTTC.

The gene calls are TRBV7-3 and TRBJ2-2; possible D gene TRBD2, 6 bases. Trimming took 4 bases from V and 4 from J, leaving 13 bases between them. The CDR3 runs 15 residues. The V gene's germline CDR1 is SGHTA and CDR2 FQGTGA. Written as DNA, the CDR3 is TGTGCCAGCAGCTCAGTGCTGCGGGGCACCGGGGAGCTGTTTTTT. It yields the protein CASSSVLRGTGELFF.

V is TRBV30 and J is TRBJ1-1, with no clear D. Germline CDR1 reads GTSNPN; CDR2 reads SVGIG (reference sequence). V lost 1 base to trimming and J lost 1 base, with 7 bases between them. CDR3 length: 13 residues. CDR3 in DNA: TGTGCCTGGAGTGAAGACCCGAACACTGAAGCTTTCTTT. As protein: CAWSEDPNTEAFF.

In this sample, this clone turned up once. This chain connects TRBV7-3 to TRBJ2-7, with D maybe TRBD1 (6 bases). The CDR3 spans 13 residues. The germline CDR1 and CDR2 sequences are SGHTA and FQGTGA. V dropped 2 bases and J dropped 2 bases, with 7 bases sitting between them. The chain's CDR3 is CASSLDRTYEQYF. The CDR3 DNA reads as TGTGCCAGCAGCTTAGACAGGACCTACGAGCAGTACTTC.

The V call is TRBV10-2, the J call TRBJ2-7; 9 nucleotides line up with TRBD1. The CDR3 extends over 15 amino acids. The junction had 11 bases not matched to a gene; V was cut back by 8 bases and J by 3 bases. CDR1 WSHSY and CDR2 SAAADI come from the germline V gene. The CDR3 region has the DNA TGCGCCAGCCGGTCCGGGACAGGGTCAAACTACGAGCAGTACTTC. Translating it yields CASRSGTGSNYEQYF.

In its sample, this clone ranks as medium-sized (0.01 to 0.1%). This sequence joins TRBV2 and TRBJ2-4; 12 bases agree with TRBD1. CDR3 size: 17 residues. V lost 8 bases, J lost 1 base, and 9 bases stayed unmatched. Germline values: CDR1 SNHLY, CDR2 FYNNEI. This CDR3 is CASLGTGGVGAKNIQYF. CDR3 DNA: TGTGCCAGCCTCGGGACAGGGGGCGTCGGGGCCAAAAACATTCAGTACTTC.

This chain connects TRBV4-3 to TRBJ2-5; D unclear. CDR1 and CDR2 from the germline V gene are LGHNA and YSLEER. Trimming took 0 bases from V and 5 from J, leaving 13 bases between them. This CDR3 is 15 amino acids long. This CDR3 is CASSQDFGLGETQYF. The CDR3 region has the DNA TGCGCCAGCAGCCAAGATTTCGGGCTAGGGGAGACCCAGTACTTC.

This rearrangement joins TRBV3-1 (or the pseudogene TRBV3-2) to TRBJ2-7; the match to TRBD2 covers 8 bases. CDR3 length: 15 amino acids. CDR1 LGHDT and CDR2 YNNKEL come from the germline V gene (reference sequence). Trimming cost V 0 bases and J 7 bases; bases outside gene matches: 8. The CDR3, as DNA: TGTGCCAGCAGCCAAGATACGGGGGGGTGGTGGGAGCAGTACTTC. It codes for CASSQDTGGWWEQYF.

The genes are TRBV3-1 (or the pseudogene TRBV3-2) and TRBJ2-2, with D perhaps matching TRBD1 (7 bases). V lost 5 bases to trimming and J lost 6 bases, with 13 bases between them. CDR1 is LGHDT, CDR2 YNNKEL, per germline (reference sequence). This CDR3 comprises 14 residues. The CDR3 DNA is TGTGCCAGCAGCAAAGGCAGGGGGGCCGGGGAGCTGTTTTTT. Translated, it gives CASSKGRGAGELFF.

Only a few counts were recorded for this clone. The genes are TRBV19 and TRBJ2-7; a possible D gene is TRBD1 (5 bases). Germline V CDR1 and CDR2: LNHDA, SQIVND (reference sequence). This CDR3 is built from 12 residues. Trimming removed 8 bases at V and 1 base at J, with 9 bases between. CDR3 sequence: CASCDSSYEQYF. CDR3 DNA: TGTGCCAGTTGCGACAGTTCCTACGAGCAGTACTTC.

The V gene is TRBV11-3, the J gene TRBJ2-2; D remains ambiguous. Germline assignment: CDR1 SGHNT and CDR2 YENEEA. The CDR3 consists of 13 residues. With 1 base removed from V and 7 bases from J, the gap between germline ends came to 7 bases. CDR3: CASSLVEYGELFF. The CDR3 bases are TGTGCCAGCAGCTTAGTCGAGTACGGGGAGCTGTTTTTT.